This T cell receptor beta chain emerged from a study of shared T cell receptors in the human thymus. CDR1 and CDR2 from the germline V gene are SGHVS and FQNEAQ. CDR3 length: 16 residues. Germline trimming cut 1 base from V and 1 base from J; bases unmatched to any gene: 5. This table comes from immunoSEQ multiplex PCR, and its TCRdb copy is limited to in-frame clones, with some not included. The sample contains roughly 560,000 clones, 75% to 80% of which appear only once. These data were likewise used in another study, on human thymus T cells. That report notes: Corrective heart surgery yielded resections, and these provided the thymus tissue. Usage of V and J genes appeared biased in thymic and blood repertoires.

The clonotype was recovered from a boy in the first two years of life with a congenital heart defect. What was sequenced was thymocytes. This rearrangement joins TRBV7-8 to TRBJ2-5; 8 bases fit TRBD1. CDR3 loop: CASSLDTGGFQETQYF. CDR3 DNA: TGTGCCAGCAGCTTAGACACAGGGGGATTCCAAGAGACCCAGTACTTC.